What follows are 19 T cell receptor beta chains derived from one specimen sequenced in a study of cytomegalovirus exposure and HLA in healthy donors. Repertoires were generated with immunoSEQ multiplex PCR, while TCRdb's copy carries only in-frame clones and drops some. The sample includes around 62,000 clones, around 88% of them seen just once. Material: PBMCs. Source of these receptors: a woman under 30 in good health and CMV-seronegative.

The CDR3 loop is CASSLALAGGMNEQFF. The DNA of the CDR3 is TGTGCCAGCAGCTTAGCCCTAGCGGGAGGTATGAATGAGCAGTTCTTC. This chain uses TRBV7-9 with TRBJ2-1, with 11 bases fitting TRBD2. Unmatched junction bases numbered 5, after V lost 0 bases and J lost 7 bases. The V gene's germline CDR1 is SEHNR and CDR2 FQNEAQ (reference sequence). This CDR3 spans 16 amino acids.

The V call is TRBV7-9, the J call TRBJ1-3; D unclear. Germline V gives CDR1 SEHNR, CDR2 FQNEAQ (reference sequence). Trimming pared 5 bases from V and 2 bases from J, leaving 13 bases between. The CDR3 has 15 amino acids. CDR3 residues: CASSPPWRTGNTIYF. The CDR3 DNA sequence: TGTGCCAGCAGCCCCCCGTGGAGGACTGGAAACACCATATATTTT. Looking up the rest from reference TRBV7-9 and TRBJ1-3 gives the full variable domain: DTGVSQNPRHKITKRGQNVTFRCDPISEHNRLYWYRQTLGQGPEFLTYFQNEAQLEKSRLLSDRFSAERPKGSFSTLEIQRTEQGDSAMYLCASSPPWRTGNTIYFGEGSWLTVV.

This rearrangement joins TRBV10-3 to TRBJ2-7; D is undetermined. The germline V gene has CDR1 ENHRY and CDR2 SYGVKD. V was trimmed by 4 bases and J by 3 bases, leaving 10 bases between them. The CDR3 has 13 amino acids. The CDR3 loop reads CAISGNSFYEQYF. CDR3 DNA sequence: TGTGCCATCAGTGGGAACAGCTTCTACGAGCAGTACTTC.

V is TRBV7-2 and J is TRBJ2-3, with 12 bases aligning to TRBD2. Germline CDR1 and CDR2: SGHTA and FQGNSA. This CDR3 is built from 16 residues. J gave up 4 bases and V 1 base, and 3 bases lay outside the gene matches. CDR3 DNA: TGTGCCAGCAGCTTAGGGCTAGCGGGGGGGCCAGATACGCAGTATTTT. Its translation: CASSLGLAGGPDTQYF.

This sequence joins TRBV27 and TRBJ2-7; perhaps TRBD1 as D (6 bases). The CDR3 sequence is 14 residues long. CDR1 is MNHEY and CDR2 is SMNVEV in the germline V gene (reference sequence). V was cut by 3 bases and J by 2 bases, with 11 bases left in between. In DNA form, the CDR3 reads TGTGCCAGCAGTTTCCGCGAGGGGGCCTACGAGCAGTACTTC. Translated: CASSFREGAYEQYF.

The CDR3 reads CASSLIQNYEQYF. The DNA of the CDR3 is TGTGCCAGCAGCTTAATCCAAAACTACGAGCAGTACTTC. The rearrangement uses TRBV7-6 and TRBJ2-7, with D unresolved. The CDR3 is 13 amino acids. V gave up 2 bases and J gave up 3 bases, with 8 bases separating them. Germline CDR1 is SGHVS and CDR2 is FNYEAQ.

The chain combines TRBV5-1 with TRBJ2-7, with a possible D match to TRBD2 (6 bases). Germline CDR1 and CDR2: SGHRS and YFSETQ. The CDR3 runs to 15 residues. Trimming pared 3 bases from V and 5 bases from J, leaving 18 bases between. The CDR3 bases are TGCGCCAGCAGCTGGGGCGGGAAGTCGGAGAACGAGCAGTACTTC. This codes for CASSWGGKSENEQYF.

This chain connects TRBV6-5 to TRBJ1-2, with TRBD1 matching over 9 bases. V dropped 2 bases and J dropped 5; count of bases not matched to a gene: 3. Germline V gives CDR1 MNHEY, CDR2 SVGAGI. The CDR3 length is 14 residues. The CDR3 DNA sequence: TGTGCCAGCAGTTACGGGGACAGGGTGTATGGCTACACCTTC. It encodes CASSYGDRVYGYTF.

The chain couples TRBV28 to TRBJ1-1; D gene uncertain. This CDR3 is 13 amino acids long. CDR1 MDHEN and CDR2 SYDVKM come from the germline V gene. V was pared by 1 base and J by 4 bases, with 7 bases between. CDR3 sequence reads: CASSLYSLTEAFF. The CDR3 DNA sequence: TGTGCCAGCAGTTTATACTCCCTCACTGAAGCTTTCTTT.

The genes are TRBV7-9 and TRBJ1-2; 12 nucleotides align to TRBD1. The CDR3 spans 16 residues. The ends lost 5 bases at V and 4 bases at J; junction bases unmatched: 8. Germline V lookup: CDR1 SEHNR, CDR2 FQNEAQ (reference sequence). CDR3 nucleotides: TGTGCCAGCAGCCCGCCGGGACAGGGGGCTGCCTATGGCTACACCTTC. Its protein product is CASSPPGQGAAYGYTF.

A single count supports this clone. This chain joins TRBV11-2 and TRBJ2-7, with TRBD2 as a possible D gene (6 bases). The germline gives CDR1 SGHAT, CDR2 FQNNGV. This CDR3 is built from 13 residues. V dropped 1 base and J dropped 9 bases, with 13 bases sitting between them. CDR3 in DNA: TGTGCCAGCAGCTTAGGGGACGAGCGGGCGCAGTACTTC. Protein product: CASSLGDERAQYF.

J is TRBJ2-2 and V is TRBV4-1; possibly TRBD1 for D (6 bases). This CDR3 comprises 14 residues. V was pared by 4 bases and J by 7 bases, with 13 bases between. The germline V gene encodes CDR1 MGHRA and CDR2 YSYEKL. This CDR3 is CASSRNRAGGELFF. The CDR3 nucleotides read TGCGCCAGCAGCCGGAACAGGGCGGGCGGGGAGCTGTTTTTT.

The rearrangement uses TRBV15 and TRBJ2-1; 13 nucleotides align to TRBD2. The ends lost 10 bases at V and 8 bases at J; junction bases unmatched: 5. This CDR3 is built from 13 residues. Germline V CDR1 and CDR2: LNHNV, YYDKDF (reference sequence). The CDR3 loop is CASRTSGGDEQFF. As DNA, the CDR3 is TGTGCCAGTAGGACTAGCGGGGGAGATGAGCAGTTCTTC.

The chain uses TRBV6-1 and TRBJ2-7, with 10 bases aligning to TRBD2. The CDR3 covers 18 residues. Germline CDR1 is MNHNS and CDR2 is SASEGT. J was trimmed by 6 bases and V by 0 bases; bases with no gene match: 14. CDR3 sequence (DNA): TGTGCCAGCAGTGAAGCGCCCCTTCTAGCGGGAGTCCCTAGCGAGCAGTACTTC. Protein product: CASSEAPLLAGVPSEQYF.

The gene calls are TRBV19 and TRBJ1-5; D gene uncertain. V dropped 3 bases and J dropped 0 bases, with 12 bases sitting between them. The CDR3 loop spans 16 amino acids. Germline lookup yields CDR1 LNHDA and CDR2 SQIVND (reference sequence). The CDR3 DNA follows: TGTGCCAGTAGTATCCCCCAGGCTTATAGCAATCAGCCCCAGCATTTT. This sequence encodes CASSIPQAYSNQPQHF. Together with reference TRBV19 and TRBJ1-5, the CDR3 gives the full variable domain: DGGITQSPKYLFRKEGQNVTLSCEQNLNHDAMYWYRQDPGQGLRLIYYSQIVNDFQKGDIAEGYSVSREKKESFPLTVTSAQKNPTAFYLCASSIPQAYSNQPQHFGDGTRLSIL.

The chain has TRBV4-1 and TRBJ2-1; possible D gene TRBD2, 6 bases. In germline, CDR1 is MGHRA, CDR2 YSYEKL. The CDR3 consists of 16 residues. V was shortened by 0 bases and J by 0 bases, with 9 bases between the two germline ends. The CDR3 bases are TGCGCCAGCAGCCAAGAGATGACTAGCTCCTACAATGAGCAGTTCTTC. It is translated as CASSQEMTSSYNEQFF.

CDR3 amino acids: CASSFLTGTGGGVDTQYF. The CDR3 nucleotides read TGTGCCAGCAGCTTTTTAACCGGGACAGGGGGCGGCGTGGATACGCAGTATTTT. The rearrangement links TRBV7-3 to TRBJ2-3; 12 positions agree with TRBD1. J lost 6 bases, V lost 3 bases, and 13 bases had no gene match. Per the germline V gene, CDR1 is SGHTA and CDR2 is FQGTGA. The CDR3 contains 18 residues. The whole variable domain, remainder taken from reference TRBV7-3 and TRBJ2-3, is GAGVSQTPSNKVTEKGKYVELRCDPISGHTALYWYRQSLGQGPEFLIYFQGTGAADDSGLPNDRFFAVRPEGSVSTLKIQRTERGDSAVYLCASSFLTGTGGGVDTQYFGPGTRLTVL.

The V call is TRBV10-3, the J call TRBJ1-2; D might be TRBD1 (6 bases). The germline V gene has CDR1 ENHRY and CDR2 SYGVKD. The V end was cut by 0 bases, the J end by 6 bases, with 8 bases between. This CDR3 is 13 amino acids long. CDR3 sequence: CAISESPGDGYTF. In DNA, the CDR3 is TGTGCCATCAGTGAGTCGCCAGGGGATGGCTACACCTTC.

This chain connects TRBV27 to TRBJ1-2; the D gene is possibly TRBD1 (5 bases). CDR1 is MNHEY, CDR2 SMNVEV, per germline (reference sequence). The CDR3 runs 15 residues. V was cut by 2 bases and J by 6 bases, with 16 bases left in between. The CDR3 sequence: CASSLGASKYHGYTF. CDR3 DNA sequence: TGTGCCAGCAGTTTAGGGGCATCGAAATACCATGGCTACACCTTC.